The TCR beta chain under discussion was sequenced for a study of Tregs in tolerant kidney transplant recipients. Using immunoSEQ multiplex PCR, the repertoire was profiled, and TCRdb retains in-frame clones only, with some absent. The table records some 110,000 clones, 92% of them present only once. Study outcomes and limitations: Expanding Tregs on activated donor B cells appeared to best identify donor-specific TCRbeta clones.

The germline gives CDR1 SGHRS, CDR2 YFSETQ. With V trimmed by 2 bases and J by 2 bases, 4 bases remained unmatched. The CDR3 covers 14 residues. About this clone itself: Antigen: not known.

The sequence came from a human donor in good health. The V call is TRBV5-1, the J call TRBJ2-7; TRBD1 matches 7 bases. The sequenced sample was CD4+ T cells from blood. The CDR3 nucleotides read TGCGCCAGCAGCTTACGACAGGGCCCCTACGAGCAGTACTTC. Translated, it gives CASSLRQGPYEQYF.